Listed below are T cell receptor beta chains from one sample, sequenced in a study of long-term antiretroviral therapy in people with HIV. TCRdb's copy holds only in-frame clones and misses some; the assay was immunoSEQ multiplex PCR. Here the sample spans fewer than 35,000 clones, over 65% being singletons. The specimen comprised unsorted PBMCs, sampled 2 years after starting antiretroviral therapy. These receptors all come from a woman between 45 and 65 years old with HIV. Both conserved end residues are part of each CDR3. Fields, in order: J gene, V gene, D gene, clone size, CDR3 protein, CDR3 DNA. A D gene is named only where the DNA matches it firmly. Size tells how often a clone was seen (once, few, many) or the class of an expanded clone, and some rows leave it out.

TRBJ1-3	TRBV6-1	NA	NA	CASSEGWTVIYSGNTIYF	TGTGCCAGCAGTGAAGGTTGGACAGTGATTTACTCTGGAAACACCATATATTTT
TRBJ2-7	TRBV27	TRBD2	few	CASNIAGPTYEQYF	TGTGCCAGCAATATAGCGGGGCCAACCTACGAGCAGTACTTC
TRBJ1-2	TRBV5-4	NA	NA	CASSAAGTSYGYTF	TGTGCCAGCAGCGCCGCCGGGACATCTTATGGCTACACCTTC
TRBJ1-1	TRBV7-9	NA	NA	CASAWATGYLNTEAFF	TGTGCCAGCGCTTGGGCAACAGGGTACCTGAACACTGAAGCTTTCTTT
TRBJ1-1	TRBV30	NA	few	CAWSVYLGTEAFF	TGTGCCTGGAGTGTATATCTCGGGACTGAAGCTTTCTTT
TRBJ2-1	TRBV19	NA	NA	CASSPSMSSYNEQFF	TGTGCCAGTAGCCCCTCTATGAGCTCCTACAATGAGCAGTTCTTC
TRBJ2-7	TRBV9	TRBD2	NA	CASSTSGGYEQYF	TGTGCCAGCAGCACTAGCGGGGGGTACGAGCAGTACTTC
TRBJ1-5	TRBV7-9	NA	NA	CASSLARGSYNQPQHF	TGTGCCAGCAGCTTAGCGCGAGGGTCTTACAATCAGCCCCAGCATTTT
TRBJ2-1	TRBV15	NA	NA	CATSPLTGGSEQFF	TGTGCCACCAGTCCCCTCACCGGGGGCAGTGAGCAGTTCTTC
TRBJ2-3	TRBV5-1	TRBD2	NA	CASSLSRLASRGSDTQYF	TGCGCCAGCAGCTTGAGTAGACTAGCTTCCCGGGGGTCAGATACGCAGTATTTT
TRBJ1-1	TRBV29-1	NA	NA	CSVVGPNTEAFF	TGCAGCGTTGTGGGCCCGAACACTGAAGCTTTCTTT
TRBJ1-2	TRBV4-1	NA	once	CASSQDGAINYGYTF	TGCGCCAGCAGCCAAGATGGAGCGATTAACTATGGCTACACCTTC
TRBJ2-1	TRBV5-6	NA	once	CASSLDNSYNEQFF	TGTGCCAGCAGCTTGGATAATAGCTACAATGAGCAGTTCTTC
TRBJ1-2	TRBV13	TRBD1	NA	CASSATGTNYGYTF	TGTGCCAGCAGCGCGACAGGGACCAACTATGGCTACACCTTC
TRBJ1-3	TRBV11-3	NA	NA	CASSQGAGNTIYF	TGTGCCAGCAGCCAGGGTGCTGGAAACACCATATATTTT
TRBJ2-2	TRBV7-3	NA	few	CASSAYNTGELFF	TGTGCCAGCAGTGCTTACAACACCGGGGAGCTGTTTTTT
TRBJ1-5	TRBV28	NA	NA	CASSLWRDYQPQHF	TGTGCCAGCAGTTTATGGAGAGATTATCAGCCCCAGCATTTT
TRBJ1-2	TRBV2	NA	NA	CASSDTGYGYTF	TGTGCCAGCAGTGACACCGGCTATGGCTACACCTTC
TRBJ1-4	TRBV7-9	NA	NA	CASSLGGDGGEKLFF	TGTGCCAGCAGCTTGGGGGGGGACGGTGGGGAAAAACTGTTTTTT
TRBJ1-2	TRBV28	NA	few	CASSPRTYYGYTF	TGTGCCAGCAGTCCGCGGACATACTATGGCTACACCTTC
TRBJ2-1	TRBV5-1	TRBD2	few	CASSFSTGTSGSYNEQFF	TGCGCCAGCAGCTTCTCAACCGGGACTAGCGGGTCCTACAATGAGCAGTTCTTC
TRBJ2-6	TRBV11-2	NA	NA	CASVLSGANVLTF	TGTGCCAGTGTCCTCTCTGGGGCCAACGTCCTGACTTTC
TRBJ2-7	TRBV7-8	NA	NA	CASSTTGVHEQYF	TGTGCCAGCAGCACTACCGGGGTCCACGAGCAGTACTTC
TRBJ1-5	TRBV10-3	NA	NA	CAISESSAAYQPQHF	TGTGCCATCAGTGAGTCGTCGGCAGCTTATCAGCCCCAGCATTTT
TRBJ1-2	TRBV7-9	TRBD1	NA	CASSRDDRGAYGYTF	TGTGCCAGCAGCCGAGACGACAGGGGAGCTTACGGCTACACCTTC
TRBJ1-6	TRBV6-5	NA	NA	CASSRGDANSPLHF	TGTGCCAGCAGTAGGGGGGACGCTAATTCACCCCTCCACTTT
TRBJ1-3	TRBV5-1	NA	NA	CASSLNTLRNTIYF	TGCGCCAGCAGCTTGAACACGCTCCGGAACACCATATATTTT
TRBJ2-1	TRBV9	NA	NA	CASSVAVTFSYNEQFF	TGTGCCAGCAGCGTAGCTGTCACCTTCTCCTACAATGAGCAGTTCTTC
TRBJ1-6	TRBV5-5	NA	few	CASSLVRVPNSPLHF	TGTGCCAGCAGCTTGGTCAGGGTTCCTAATTCACCCCTCCACTTT
TRBJ2-3	TRBV10-3	TRBD2	NA	CAISIRGGPTDTQYF	TGTGCCATTTCCATTCGCGGGGGGCCCACAGATACGCAGTATTTT
TRBJ1-5	TRBV2	TRBD1	NA	CASSRDRESHQPQHF	TGTGCCAGCAGTCGGGACAGGGAGTCTCATCAGCCCCAGCATTTT
TRBJ2-1	TRBV6-6	NA	NA	CASSGDLRGEQFF	TGTGCCAGCAGTGGAGACCTCCGGGGTGAGCAGTTCTTC
TRBJ2-1	TRBV2	TRBD2	NA	CASSEQGGPNEQFF	TGTGCCAGCAGTGAACAGGGAGGGCCTAATGAGCAGTTCTTC
TRBJ2-5	TRBV6-6	NA	NA	CASSFGTEETQYF	TGTGCCAGCAGTTTCGGGACTGAAGAGACCCAGTACTTC
TRBJ2-3	TRBV6-5	NA	NA	CASSYEGGAVLDTQYF	TGTGCCAGCAGTTACGAGGGCGGCGCCGTATTGGATACGCAGTATTTT
TRBJ2-1	TRBV4-1	NA	NA	CASSPLGANEQFF	TGCGCCAGCAGCCCCCTGGGAGCCAATGAGCAGTTCTTC
TRBJ2-3	TRBV12-5	NA	NA	CASGLVGGSTDTQYF	TGTGCTAGTGGTTTGGTCGGGGGCAGCACAGATACGCAGTATTTT
TRBJ2-1	TRBV5-4	TRBD2	few	CASSLDGGGPYNEQFF	TGTGCCAGCAGCTTGGATGGCGGGGGACCCTACAATGAGCAGTTCTTC
TRBJ2-1	TRBV5-6	TRBD2	few	CASSLSGGVYNEQFF	TGTGCCAGCAGCTTAAGCGGGGGGGTATACAATGAGCAGTTCTTC
TRBJ1-2	TRBV6-1	NA	few	CASSDPGTAGYTF	TGTGCCAGCAGTGACCCAGGAACTGCTGGCTACACCTTC
TRBJ1-4	TRBV14	NA	NA	CASSQEAGALNEKLFF	TGTGCCAGCAGCCAAGAGGCAGGGGCCCTTAATGAAAAACTGTTTTTT
TRBJ2-3	TRBV9	NA	NA	CASSVPVEGVSSTDTQYF	TGTGCCAGCAGCGTACCCGTGGAGGGGGTGTCTAGCACAGATACGCAGTATTTT
TRBJ2-7	TRBV7-2	NA	NA	CASTGPRGTYEQYF	TGTGCCAGCACCGGACCCAGGGGAACCTACGAGCAGTACTTC
TRBJ2-7	TRBV4-1	NA	once	CASSQLLDGPYEQYF	TGCGCCAGCAGCCAACTCCTGGACGGACCCTACGAGCAGTACTTC
TRBJ2-7	TRBV7-3	NA	NA	CASSPQGGEQYF	TGTGCCAGCAGCCCACAGGGGGGGGAGCAGTACTTC
TRBJ1-1	TRBV6-5	TRBD1	NA	CASTKAGTGKAFF	TGTGCCAGCACCAAGGCCGGGACAGGGAAAGCTTTCTTT
TRBJ2-2	TRBV5-1	NA	NA	CASSLLQRGGDGELFF	TGCGCCAGCAGCTTGCTCCAGAGAGGGGGGGACGGGGAGCTGTTTTTT
TRBJ1-4	TRBV9	NA	NA	CASSVYVASNEKLFF	TGTGCCAGCAGCGTATATGTCGCCTCCAATGAAAAACTGTTTTTT
TRBJ1-3	TRBV30	NA	NA	CAWSGSSLGGNTIYF	TGTGCCTGGAGTGGGTCCTCCCTGGGCGGAAACACCATATATTTT
TRBJ2-1	TRBV5-1	NA	NA	CASSFGGDTFIYNEQFF	TGCGCCAGCAGCTTTGGGGGTGACACCTTCATTTACAATGAGCAGTTCTTC
TRBJ2-3	TRBV7-2	TRBD2	NA	CASSGGRSGVVTQYF	TGTGCCAGCAGCGGGGGGAGGAGCGGGGTGGTTACGCAGTATTTT
TRBJ2-2	TRBV7-3	NA	NA	CASSLTFRGTGELFF	TGTGCCAGCAGCTTAACGTTCAGGGGCACCGGGGAGCTGTTTTTT
TRBJ2-3	TRBV4-2	NA	NA	CASSQDLGGPLDTQYF	TGTGCCAGCAGCCAAGATTTGGGGGGGCCATTAGATACGCAGTATTTT
TRBJ1-1	TRBV19	NA	NA	CASSGGNTEAFF	TGTGCCAGTAGCGGGGGGAACACTGAAGCTTTCTTT
TRBJ1-2	TRBV19	TRBD1	few	CAVDNRGYGYTF	TGTGCCGTGGACAACAGGGGCTATGGCTACACCTTC
TRBJ1-5	TRBV12-5	NA	NA	CASGLRESGLNQPQHF	TGTGCTAGTGGTTTGCGAGAATCAGGACTAAATCAGCCCCAGCATTTT